This T cell receptor (beta chain) originates from a study of cytomegalovirus exposure and HLA in healthy donors. Whole-study findings and limits: A cluster of highly shared sequence variants was likely a sequencing artifact.

For this clone: Its antigen is unknown.

The PCR was carried out with 60 Vbeta primers and 13 Jbeta primers. Measured with immunoSEQ multiplex PCR; TCRdb has only the in-frame clones, and not every one. The table lists about 200,000 clones, with approximately 1% in the top ten. CDR1 and CDR2 (germline): MNHEY, SVGAGI. The CDR3 is made up of 12 amino acids. The ends were cut back, 6 bases at V and 6 bases at J, with 9 bases in the middle. The sequenced material came from PBMCs. The TCR comes from a woman in her twenties or thirties in good health and CMV-seropositive. This sequence joins TRBV6-5 and TRBJ2-1; unclear D gene. CDR3 sequence: CASSQRGNEQFF. CDR3 DNA sequence: TGTGCCAGCAGCCAAAGAGGCAATGAGCAGTTCTTC.